These 22 T cell receptor beta chains were sequenced from one sample in a study of blood T cell repertoires in COVID-19. Clones were sequenced by immunoSEQ multiplex PCR, and TCRdb holds only the in-frame ones, with some missing. The sample consists of about 140,000 clones, around three quarters of them appearing once. Sequencing was done on a sample of peripheral blood. The receptors stem from a man between 50 and 59 years old with active or convalescent COVID-19.

This clone was seen a handful of times. The V gene is TRBV28, the J gene TRBJ2-5; a weak D match, TRBD1 (5 bases). This CDR3 is 11 amino acids long. Per germline, CDR1 MDHEN and CDR2 SYDVKM. V shed 10 bases and J shed 4 bases, with 10 bases lying between them. Here the CDR3 DNA reads TGTGCCACCCGTAGGGGAGAGACCCAGTACTTC. It translates to CATRRGETQYF.

As DNA, the CDR3 is TGTGCCAGTAGTATACCCGGGAGAGGCAGCGATGAGCAGTTCTTC. Protein: CASSIPGRGSDEQFF. The chain carries TRBV19 and TRBJ2-1; maybe TRBD2 (6 bases). CDR1 is LNHDA, CDR2 SQIVND, per germline (reference sequence). V lost 2 bases, J lost 8 bases, and 16 bases lay in between. The CDR3 runs to 15 residues. The full variable domain, with the rest looked up from reference TRBV19 and TRBJ2-1, is DGGITQSPKYLFRKEGQNVTLSCEQNLNHDAMYWYRQDPGQGLRLIYYSQIVNDFQKGDIAEGYSVSREKKESFPLTVTSAQKNPTAFYLCASSIPGRGSDEQFFGPGTRLTVL.

The chain recombines TRBV27 with TRBJ1-2; D might be TRBD1 (5 bases). This CDR3 spans 15 amino acids. V was shortened by 3 bases and J by 8 bases, with 19 bases between the two germline ends. Germline loops: CDR1 MNHEY, CDR2 SMNVEV (reference sequence). The CDR3 loop reads CASSFTNSGRDGYTF. The CDR3 nucleotides read TGTGCCAGCAGTTTTACGAATTCTGGGAGGGACGGCTACACCTTC.

The genes are TRBV10-2 and TRBJ2-7, with D perhaps matching TRBD1 (6 bases). The V gene lost 6 bases and the J gene lost 0 bases, with 12 bases spanning the gap. CDR1 and CDR2 from the germline V gene are WSHSY and SAAADI. The CDR3 totals 14 residues. DNA for the CDR3: TGCGCCAGCAGCCCAACAGGGATCTCCTACGAGCAGTACTTC. Translated, it gives CASSPTGISYEQYF.

The CDR3 reads CASSRGALAGGTGELFF. The CDR3 DNA follows: TGTGCCAGCAGCCGGGGGGCGCTAGCGGGAGGCACCGGGGAGCTGTTTTTT. The chain recombines TRBV5-4 with TRBJ2-2, with 11 bases identical to TRBD2. In germline, CDR1 is SGHNT, CDR2 YYREEE (reference sequence). CDR3 length equals 17 residues. Germline trimming cut 4 bases from V and 4 bases from J; bases unmatched to any gene: 9.

The chain combines TRBV28 with TRBJ2-3; TRBD2 is a possible D gene (6 bases). The V end was cut by 5 bases, the J end by 1 base, with 7 bases between. Germline CDR1 MDHEN, CDR2 SYDVKM. The CDR3 has 13 residues. In nucleotides, the CDR3 is TGTGCCAGCAGTCCTAGCGGCACAGATACGCAGTATTTT. Its protein product is CASSPSGTDTQYF.

The chain is built from TRBV10-3 and TRBJ1-4, with 8 bases aligning to TRBD1. The CDR3 loop spans 14 amino acids. Germline V CDR1 and CDR2: ENHRY, SYGVKD. The V and J ends lost 3 bases and 8 bases, in that order; junction bases with no gene match: 5. The CDR3 DNA follows: TGTGCCATCAGTGATACACAGGGGGGAGAAAAACTGTTTTTT. Translation gives CAISDTQGGEKLFF.

The chain combines TRBV10-2 with TRBJ2-7; no clear D. Trimming stripped 3 bases from V and 0 bases from J, with 12 bases between. From germline, CDR1 is WSHSY and CDR2 SAAADI. CDR3 length equals 15 residues. The DNA of the CDR3 is TGCGCCAGCAGTGAAAGTACGCAGTTCTCCTACGAGCAGTACTTC. It encodes CASSESTQFSYEQYF.

The CDR3 here is CASSPLPGQSYNEQFF. DNA for the CDR3: TGCGCCAGCAGCCCCCTGCCGGGACAGTCCTACAATGAGCAGTTCTTC. The rearrangement joins TRBV4-1 to TRBJ2-1, with 7 positions matching TRBD1. Per the germline V gene, CDR1 is MGHRA and CDR2 is YSYEKL. The CDR3 length is 16 residues. After removal of 4 bases from V and 1 base from J, the junction contained 7 bases not matched to a gene.

This sequence joins TRBV2 and TRBJ1-6; 9 positions match TRBD1. J lost 7 bases, V lost 7 bases, and 8 bases had no gene match. The CDR3 has 15 residues. Germline-derived CDR1 and CDR2 are SNHLY and FYNNEI. The CDR3 coding sequence is TGTGCCAGCACGTTACTAACAGGGGGCAATTCACCCCTCCACTTT. It translates to CASTLLTGGNSPLHF. The variable domain in full, completed from reference TRBV2 and TRBJ1-6, reads EPEVTQTPSHQVTQMGQEVILRCVPISNHLYFYWYRQILGQKVEFLVSFYNNEISEKSEIFDDQFSVERPDGSNFTLKIRSTKLEDSAMYFCASTLLTGGNSPLHFGNGTRLTVT.

This clone has a handful of counts. The rearrangement joins TRBV19 to TRBJ2-2, with a tentative D call TRBD1 (5 bases). Per the germline V gene, CDR1 is LNHDA and CDR2 is SQIVND (reference sequence). The CDR3 extends over 15 amino acids. Trimming stripped 5 bases from V and 5 bases from J, with 15 bases between. The CDR3 DNA follows: TGTGCCAGTAGTTGGACGGACACCGGAACCGGGGAGCTGTTTTTT. It is translated as CASSWTDTGTGELFF. Together with reference TRBV19 and TRBJ2-2, the CDR3 gives the full variable domain: DGGITQSPKYLFRKEGQNVTLSCEQNLNHDAMYWYRQDPGQGLRLIYYSQIVNDFQKGDIAEGYSVSREKKESFPLTVTSAQKNPTAFYLCASSWTDTGTGELFFGEGSRLTVL.

The V gene is TRBV7-3, the J gene TRBJ2-2, with 7 positions matching TRBD2. V lost 4 bases, J lost 5 bases, and 4 bases stayed unmatched. Germline lookup yields CDR1 SGHTA and CDR2 FQGTGA. The CDR3 contains 14 residues. DNA of the CDR3: TGTGCCAGCAGCTCAGGACTAGTTACCGGGGAGCTGTTTTTT. It is translated as CASSSGLVTGELFF.

This clone was counted between two and nine times. The CDR3 sequence is CASSQVQAYYGYTF. CDR3 in DNA: TGTGCCAGCAGCCAAGTCCAGGCCTACTATGGCTACACCTTC. The chain employs TRBV3-1 (or the pseudogene TRBV3-2) and TRBJ1-2, with unresolved D. Trimming left V 1 base short and J 3 bases short, with 9 bases between. The CDR3 covers 14 residues. From germline, CDR1 is LGHDT and CDR2 YNNKEL (reference sequence).

The rearrangement uses TRBV7-3 and TRBJ2-3, with D unresolved. V was cut by 0 bases and J by 1 base, with 8 bases left in between. CDR1 SGHTA and CDR2 FQGTGA come from the germline V gene. The CDR3 totals 15 residues. CDR3 sequence (DNA): TGTGCCAGCAGCTTAACTAGCTTGGGCACAGATACGCAGTATTTT. The encoded protein is CASSLTSLGTDTQYF.

The rearrangement joins TRBV5-1 to TRBJ1-4; D is undetermined. Per germline, CDR1 SGHRS and CDR2 YFSETQ. The CDR3 extends over 14 amino acids. The V end was cut by 1 base, the J end by 0 bases, with 4 bases between. The CDR3 sequence: CASSLTATNEKLFF. DNA for the CDR3: TGCGCCAGCAGCTTGACAGCAACTAATGAAAAACTGTTTTTT.

The chain joins TRBV7-9 to TRBJ2-7, with D hard to call. Trimming left V 1 base short and J 2 bases short, with 9 bases between. Germline values: CDR1 SEHNR, CDR2 FQNEAQ (reference sequence). The CDR3 length is 14 residues. The CDR3 DNA sequence: TGTGCCAGCAGCTTAGAAGGCGGCACCTACGAGCAGTACTTC. Translation gives CASSLEGGTYEQYF.

This CDR3 reads CASTLERGEQFF. The CDR3 DNA sequence: TGTGCCAGCACCCTAGAACGGGGTGAGCAGTTCTTC. V and J are TRBV6-6 and TRBJ2-1, with D possibly matching TRBD2 (5 bases). This CDR3 has 12 residues. The V gene's germline CDR1 is MNHNY and CDR2 SVGAGI (reference sequence). V shed 7 bases and J shed 9 bases, with 13 bases lying between them.

V is TRBV18 and J is TRBJ1-2; a weak D match, TRBD1 (5 bases). Germline V gene sequence: CDR1 KGHSH, CDR2 LQKENI. V lost 3 bases to trimming and J lost 2 bases, with 13 bases between them. The CDR3 contains 15 residues. The DNA of the CDR3 is TGTGCCAGCTCACCGTCGGCGGGGCAAAACTATGGCTACACCTTC. Translated: CASSPSAGQNYGYTF.

The gene calls are TRBV5-1 and TRBJ2-7; 8 bases are a match to TRBD2. Germline loops: CDR1 SGHRS, CDR2 YFSETQ. CDR3 length: 14 amino acids. V gave up 3 bases and J gave up 5 bases; unmatched junction bases: 7. CDR3 sequence reads: CASSSGRADNEQYF. In DNA form, the CDR3 reads TGCGCCAGCAGCTCCGGGAGGGCGGACAACGAGCAGTACTTC.

The chain combines TRBV30 with TRBJ1-2; a weak D match, TRBD1 (5 bases). V lost 0 bases and J 4 bases, leaving 12 bases between the germline ends. The CDR3 has 14 amino acids. Germline V lookup: CDR1 GTSNPN, CDR2 SVGIG (reference sequence). The CDR3 sequence: CAWSVPPDSYGYTF. The CDR3 DNA reads TGTGCCTGGAGTGTACCTCCCGACAGCTATGGCTACACCTTC.

The chain is built from TRBV9 and TRBJ1-2; tentative D call: TRBD1 (6 bases). The ends were cut back, 0 bases at V and 1 base at J, with 16 bases in the middle. Germline CDR1 SGDLS, CDR2 YYNGEE. CDR3 size: 17 residues. The CDR3 DNA follows: TGTGCCAGCAGCGTAGCCGATGGGGGCACTTATAACTATGGCTACACCTTC. This encodes CASSVADGGTYNYGYTF.

The chain couples TRBV19 to TRBJ2-5, with 8 bases that match TRBD2. From germline, CDR1 is LNHDA and CDR2 SQIVND (reference sequence). The CDR3 contains 19 residues. V trimming: 2 bases; J trimming: 5 bases; junction bases outside the gene matches: 19. The DNA for the CDR3 is TGTGCCAGTAGTATATCTTCGAAGGATCTAGGACTAGCTACCGAGACCCAGTACTTC. The encoded protein is CASSISSKDLGLATETQYF.